This T cell receptor beta chain was captured by sequencing in a study of T cell responses to AZD1222 COVID-19 vaccine. The table came from immunoSEQ multiplex PCR; TCRdb's copy has only in-frame clones and leaves some out. The sample has about 110,000 clones; 89% are singletons. A word on this clone: Its antigen is not known.

The germline V gene encodes CDR1 LGHDT and CDR2 YNNKEL (reference sequence). Trimming took 4 bases from V and 6 from J; bases not matched to a gene: 11. The CDR3 loop spans 18 amino acids. The study, taken as a whole, reports: Reportedly, nearly half of unique spike TCRs recognized epitopes outside B.1.351/B.1.1.7 mutations.

The clonotype was recovered from an adult in good health. The specimen was peripheral blood, collected on day 0 of MenACWY control vaccination. The chain uses TRBV3-1 (or the pseudogene TRBV3-2) and TRBJ2-5; 16 nucleotides line up with TRBD2. The CDR3 protein is CASSPGGTSGGGWKTQYF. In DNA, the CDR3 is TGTGCCAGCAGCCCTGGAGGGACTAGCGGGGGGGGCTGGAAGACCCAGTACTTC.